The clone carrying this TCR beta chain has ten or more counts. The record originates from a study of CD8 T cells in ankylosing spondylitis. The CDR3 runs to 14 residues. CDR1 and CDR2 from the germline V gene are LNHDA and SQIVND (reference sequence). V lost 5 bases and J 1 base, leaving 8 bases between the germline ends. TCRdb analysed the 5' RACE reads with MiXCR anew, one entry per CDR3 protein. In the table there are approximately 250,000 distinct CDR3 sequences, over 9.5% of which are singletons. J is TRBJ2-2 and V is TRBV19, with D possibly TRBD2 on 6 matching bases. This receptor was obtained from a male donor with ankylosing spondylitis or in good health (not recorded which). The sample comprised blood, either unsorted or a sorted T cell fraction (not recorded which). In DNA form, the CDR3 reads TGTGCCAGTAGTCACGGGGGGAACACCGGGGAGCTGTTTTTT. Protein sequence: CASSHGGNTGELFF.